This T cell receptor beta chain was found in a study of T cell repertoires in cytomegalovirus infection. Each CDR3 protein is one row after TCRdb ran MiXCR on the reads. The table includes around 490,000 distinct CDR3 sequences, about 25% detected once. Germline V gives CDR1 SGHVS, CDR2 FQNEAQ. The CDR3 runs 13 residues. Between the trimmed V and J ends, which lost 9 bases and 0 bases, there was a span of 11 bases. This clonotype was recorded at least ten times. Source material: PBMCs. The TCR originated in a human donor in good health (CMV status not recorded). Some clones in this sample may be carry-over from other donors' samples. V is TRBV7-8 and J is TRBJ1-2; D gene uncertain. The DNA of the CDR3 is TGTGCCAGTAGCGGCAGGACTAACTATGGCTACACCTTC. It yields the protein CASSGRTNYGYTF. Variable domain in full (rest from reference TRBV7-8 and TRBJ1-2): GAGVSQSPRYKVAKRGQDVALRCDPISGHVSLFWYQQALGQGPEFLTYFQNEAQLDKSGLPSDRFFAERPEGSVSTLKIQRTQQEDSAVYLCASSGRTNYGYTFGSGTRLTVV.